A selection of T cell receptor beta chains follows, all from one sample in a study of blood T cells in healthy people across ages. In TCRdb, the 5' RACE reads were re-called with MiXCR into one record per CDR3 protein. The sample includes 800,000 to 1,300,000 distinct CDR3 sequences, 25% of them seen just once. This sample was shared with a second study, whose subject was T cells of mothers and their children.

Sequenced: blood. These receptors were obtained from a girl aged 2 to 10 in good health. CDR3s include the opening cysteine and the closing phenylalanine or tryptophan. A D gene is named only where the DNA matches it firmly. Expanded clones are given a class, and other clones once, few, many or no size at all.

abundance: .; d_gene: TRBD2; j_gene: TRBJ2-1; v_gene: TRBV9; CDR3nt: TGTGCCAGCACCGAAGCCGGGACTAGCGGGTCGGGTGAGCAGTTCTTC; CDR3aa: CASTEAGTSGSGEQFF
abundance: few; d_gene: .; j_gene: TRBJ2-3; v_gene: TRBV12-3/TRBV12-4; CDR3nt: TGTGCCAGCAGTTTGTTCCGGGGCACAGATACGCAGTATTTT; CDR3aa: CASSLFRGTDTQYF
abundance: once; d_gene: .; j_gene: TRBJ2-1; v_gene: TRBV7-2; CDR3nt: TGTGCCAGCAGCTTAGAAGGTGCTCCCGTGGGGCAGTTCTTC; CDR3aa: CASSLEGAPVGQFF
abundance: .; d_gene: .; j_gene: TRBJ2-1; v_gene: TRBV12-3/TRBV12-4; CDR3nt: TGTGCCAGCAGTTTTCTAAGGGTATATGAGCAGTTCTTC; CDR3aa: CASSFLRVYEQFF
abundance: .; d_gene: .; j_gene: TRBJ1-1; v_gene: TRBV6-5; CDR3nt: TGTGCCAGCAGCCCTCTTTTCGGCACTGAAGCTTTCTTT; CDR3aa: CASSPLFGTEAFF
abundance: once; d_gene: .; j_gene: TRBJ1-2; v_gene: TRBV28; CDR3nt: TGTGCCAGCCAAGAGAGGGGTCTATTCCTTTATGGCTACACCTTC; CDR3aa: CASQERGLFLYGYTF
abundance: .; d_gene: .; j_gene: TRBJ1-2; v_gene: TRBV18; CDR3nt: TGTGCCAGCTCACCACCGTTGAGGGACCACTATGGCTACACCTTC; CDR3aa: CASSPPLRDHYGYTF
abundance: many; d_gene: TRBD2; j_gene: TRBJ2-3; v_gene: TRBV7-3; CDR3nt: TGTGCCAGCAGCCCATTAGCGGGGGGGGCGGATACGCAGTATTTT; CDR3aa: CASSPLAGGADTQYF
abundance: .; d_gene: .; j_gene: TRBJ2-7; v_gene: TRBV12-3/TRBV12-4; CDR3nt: TGTGCCAGCGCTTGGGCCCACTACGAGCAGTACTTC; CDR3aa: CASAWAHYEQYF
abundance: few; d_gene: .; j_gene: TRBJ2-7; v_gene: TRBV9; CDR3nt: TGTGCCAGCAGCGTAAGTCCCTCGTTGGCGGGAACCTACGAGCAGTACTTC; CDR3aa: CASSVSPSLAGTYEQYF
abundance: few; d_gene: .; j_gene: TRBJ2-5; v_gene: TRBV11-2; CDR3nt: TGTGCCAGCAGCCCCGGCGGCAGGTGGGAGACCCAGTACTTC; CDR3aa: CASSPGGRWETQYF
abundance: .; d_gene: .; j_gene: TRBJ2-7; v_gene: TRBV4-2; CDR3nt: TGTGCCAGCAGCCAAGTGGCGGAGAGCTCCTACGAGCAGTACTTC; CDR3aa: CASSQVAESSYEQYF
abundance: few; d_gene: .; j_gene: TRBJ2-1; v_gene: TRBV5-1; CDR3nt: TGCGCCAGCAGCTTGGTGGGCAAGGATGAGCAGTTCTTC; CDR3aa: CASSLVGKDEQFF
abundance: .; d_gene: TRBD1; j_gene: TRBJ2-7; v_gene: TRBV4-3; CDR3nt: TGCGCCAGCAGCCAGGCTAGGGACAGGGGCTACGAGCAGTACTTC; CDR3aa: CASSQARDRGYEQYF
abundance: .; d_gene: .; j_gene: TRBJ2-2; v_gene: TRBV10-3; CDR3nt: TGTGCCATCAGCCCTCGGCTAGCGACGACCGGGGAGCTGTTTTTT; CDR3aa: CAISPRLATTGELFF
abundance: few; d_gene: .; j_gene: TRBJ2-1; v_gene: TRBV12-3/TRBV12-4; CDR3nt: TGTGCCAGCAGCTATTCGACAGGTGGTACAATCGACAATGAGCAGTTCTTC; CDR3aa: CASSYSTGGTIDNEQFF
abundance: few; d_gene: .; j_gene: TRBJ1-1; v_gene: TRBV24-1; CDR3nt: TGTGCCACCAGTGATTTGGCGGGAGCTGAAGCTTTCTTT; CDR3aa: CATSDLAGAEAFF
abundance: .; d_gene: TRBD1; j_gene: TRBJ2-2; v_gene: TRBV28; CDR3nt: TGTGCCAGTGGGACAGGGCCCACCGGGGAGCTGTTTTTT; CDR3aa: CASGTGPTGELFF
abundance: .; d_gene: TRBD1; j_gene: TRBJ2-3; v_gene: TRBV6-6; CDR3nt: TGTGCCAGCAGTTACTCGTGGGGCAGGGGGGATACGCAGTATTTT; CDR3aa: CASSYSWGRGDTQYF
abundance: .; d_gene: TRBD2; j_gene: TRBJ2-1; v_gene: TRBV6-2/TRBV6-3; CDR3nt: TGTGCCAGCAGTTACTGGCGGGAGGTATCCTACAATGAGCAGTTCTTC; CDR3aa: CASSYWREVSYNEQFF
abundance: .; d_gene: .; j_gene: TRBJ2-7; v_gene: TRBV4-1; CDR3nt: TGCGCCAGCAGCCAATCATTGGTTATAACCTACGAGCAGTACTTC; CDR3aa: CASSQSLVITYEQYF
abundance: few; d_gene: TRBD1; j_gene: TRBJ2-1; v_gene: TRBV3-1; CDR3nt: TGTGCCAGCAGCCAAGACCAGGGGGGACAGGCATACAATGAGCAGTTCTTC; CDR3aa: CASSQDQGGQAYNEQFF
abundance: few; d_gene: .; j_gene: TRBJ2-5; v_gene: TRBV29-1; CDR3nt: TGCAGCGTTGAAGATCTCCAGGAGGGGGTAACCCAGTACTTC; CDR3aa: CSVEDLQEGVTQYF
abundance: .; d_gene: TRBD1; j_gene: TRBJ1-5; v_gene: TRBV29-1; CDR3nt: TGCAGCGTTGGTTCGAGACAGGGCCAGCCCCAGCATTTT; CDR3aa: CSVGSRQGQPQHF
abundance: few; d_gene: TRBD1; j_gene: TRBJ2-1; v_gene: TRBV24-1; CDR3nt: TGTGCCACCTCGACAGGGGGTTACAATGAGCAGTTCTTC; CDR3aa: CATSTGGYNEQFF
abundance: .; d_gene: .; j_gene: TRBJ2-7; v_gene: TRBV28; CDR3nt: TGTGCCAGCAGTCCCCTAACAGGGGGGGAGGGCGAGCAGTACTTC; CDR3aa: CASSPLTGGEGEQYF